This T cell receptor (beta chain) was captured by sequencing in a study of beta chain features in type 1 diabetes (dated by TCRdb to between 2018 and 2020). Study-level background: Mean age, gender distribution, total cell number and subset yield did not differ between patients and healthy donors. A total of 90 million to 140 million sorted cells were examined across all samples, and RNA yield correlated strongly with the number of cells per subset. In the study, recently diagnosed type 1 diabetes patients and matched healthy donors were compared on the TCRB repertoires of their sorted circulating CD4+ T cell subsets. Naive and central memory subsets were obtained from all 30 or so donors, but regulatory and stem cell-like memory subsets were isolated from only 8 patients and about 8 healthy donors. Points the paper makes about the study in general: Because cDNA was sequenced instead of genomic DNA, activated cells with high expression could be over-represented, although the groups did not differ in activation or CD3 levels. Shorter templates might be favored by PCR, yet because patient and control samples were amplified and corrected together, any such skew would affect both groups equally. Only small numbers of individuals were included in the HLA sub-analyses, which left unresolved whether HLA type had any influence on TCRB rearrangement. Patients with type 1 diabetes made fewer insertions and deleted more nucleotides at VDJ recombination sites, implying thymic rearrangement abnormalities. Naive, central memory and regulatory TCRB repertoires appeared to be more alike among patients than among healthy donors. Type 1 diabetes patients showed a moderate but significant shortening of TCRB CDR3 length in all four CD4+ subsets.

Each donor gave one peripheral blood draw, averaging approximately 0.12 L, which was collected into heparinised tubes. A BD FACSAria II and a panel including CD45RO, CCR7, CD25, CD127, CD95 and CD27 were used to sort naive, central memory, regulatory and stem cell-like memory CD4+ T cells. Every sorted population had a purity above 95%. PBMCs were separated immediately by Lymphoprep density gradient centrifugation and were stained directly, without being cultured. So that batch effects would be minimized, each experiment stained and sorted samples in pairs, pairing one healthy donor with one patient. There are a few counts of this clone. Its antigen target is currently unknown. Per-nucleotide qualities are absent, and no much larger clonotype sits a single base away. The High Capacity cDNA Reverse Transcription Kit was used to reverse transcribe all of the isolated RNA, meaning that expressed TCRB transcripts were what got sequenced. Deep immunoSEQ sequencing was applied to naive, central memory and regulatory T cell samples, giving an average of roughly 3.5 million total reads per sample. Sorted cells were lysed in RLT buffer, and RNA was extracted using DNase-treated RNeasy Micro or Mini kits according to cell number. Each cell subset was processed on its own to prevent cross-contamination, while patient and healthy donor samples were processed together. Using the immunoSEQ multiplex PCR, TCRB sequences were amplified from cDNA into 87-bp fragments spanning the CDR3 region. The amplicons were sequenced using the Illumina HiSeq platform. The original pipeline was this. PCR bias was corrected computationally using synthetic template baselines, and reads within Hamming distance 2 were collapsed, with unmergeable singletons discarded. Reads were aligned against IMGT so that V, D and J genes, CDR3 length and insertions or deletions at six rearrangement sites could be assigned. Within each subset, clonotype counts were normalized to sorted cell number, after which true diversity and Gini coefficients were computed with the tcR R package. The overlap coefficient, calculated on TCRB nucleotide sequences, was used to measure repertoire sharing. The table was pulled from immuneACCESS by TCRdb, which kept in-frame rearrangements only. Such tables lose some clones; where checked, under half of the loss comes from unresolved V genes, and the rest has no known cause. D and trimming come from the DNA, and the V and J calls and clone size come from that table. Recorded for this sample are about 220,000 clones; approximately 11% of them occurred a single time. The ten biggest clones cover roughly 1.3% of the sample.

Cut back by 3 bases and 7 bases, the V and J ends lie 14 bases apart. The CDR3 sequence holds 14 residues, the cysteine and phenylalanine included. The CDR3 DNA has 42 bases and is translated from base 1. Looking up the germline V gene yields CDR1 SGHRS and CDR2 YFSETQ. The chain is assembled from TRBV5-1 and TRBJ2-1, and the D gene may be TRBD2, 6 bases matching. The source of this sequence is a man in his late teens or twenties in good health. Sequenced material: central memory CD4+ T cells from blood. The CDR3 amino acid sequence is: CASSWGDPGNEQFF. In nucleotide form, the sequence is TGCGCCAGCAGCTGGGGGGACCCCGGTAATGAGCAGTTCTTC.